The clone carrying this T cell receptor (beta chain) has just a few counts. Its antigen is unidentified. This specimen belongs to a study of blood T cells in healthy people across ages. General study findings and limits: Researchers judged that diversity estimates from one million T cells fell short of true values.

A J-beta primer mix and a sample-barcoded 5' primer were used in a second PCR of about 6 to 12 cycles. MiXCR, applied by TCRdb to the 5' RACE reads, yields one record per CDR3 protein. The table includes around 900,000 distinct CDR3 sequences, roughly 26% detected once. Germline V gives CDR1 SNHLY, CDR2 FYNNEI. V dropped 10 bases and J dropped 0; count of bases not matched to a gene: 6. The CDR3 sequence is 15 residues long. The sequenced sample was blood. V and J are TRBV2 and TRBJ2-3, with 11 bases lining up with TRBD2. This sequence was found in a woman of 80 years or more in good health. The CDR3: CAISRTSGSTDTQYF. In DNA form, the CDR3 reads TGTGCCATCTCCCGGACTAGCGGGAGCACAGATACGCAGTATTTT.